These T cell receptor beta chains were read from a single sample in a study of OX40 agonist ivuxolimab in advanced cancers. Profiled with immunoSEQ multiplex PCR; TCRdb holds only in-frame clones, not every one. The data show around 67,000 clones, around 84% seen once. Source: CD4+ or CD8+ T cells sorted from blood, taken in a trial of the OX40 agonist ivuxolimab. Receptors were obtained from an adult with an advanced solid tumor such as melanoma, head and neck, liver or kidney cancer. The conserved cysteine and the conserved F or W are not part of the CDR3 here. Fields, in order: J gene, V gene, CDR3 protein.

J gene: TRBJ1-5
V gene: TRBV28
CDR3 protein: ASRIGQGRFQPQH

J gene: TRBJ2-3
V gene: TRBV11-1
CDR3 protein: ASSLNNQGRTDTQY

J gene: TRBJ1-4
V gene: TRBV20-1
CDR3 protein: SAPTGGKLF

J gene: TRBJ1-3
V gene: TRBV9
CDR3 protein: ASSNGLAGNTIY

J gene: TRBJ1-5
V gene: TRBV7-2
CDR3 protein: ASSFHRGGGDQPQH

J gene: TRBJ1-1
V gene: TRBV15
CDR3 protein: ATSRGQFDVTEAF

J gene: TRBJ2-5
V gene: TRBV9
CDR3 protein: ASSARQGETQY

J gene: TRBJ1-1
V gene: TRBV7-2
CDR3 protein: ASSSRGVNTEAF

J gene: TRBJ2-3
V gene: TRBV30
CDR3 protein: AWSGTSIDTQY

J gene: TRBJ1-2
V gene: TRBV4-1
CDR3 protein: ASSLEQVGNYGYT

J gene: TRBJ2-1
V gene: TRBV11-2
CDR3 protein: ASSRQRGHSYNEQF

J gene: TRBJ2-2
V gene: TRBV7-9
CDR3 protein: ASSLGTDTGELF

J gene: TRBJ2-7
V gene: TRBV7-2
CDR3 protein: ASSLAAAEQY

J gene: TRBJ2-7
V gene: TRBV7-9
CDR3 protein: ASSLYRGLGEQY

J gene: TRBJ2-7
V gene: TRBV10-3
CDR3 protein: ATQKPGQASEQY

J gene: TRBJ2-7
V gene: TRBV6-5
CDR3 protein: AIREASGSLEQY

J gene: TRBJ2-3
V gene: TRBV5-1
CDR3 protein: ASSLERAASTDTQY

J gene: TRBJ1-1
V gene: TRBV7-2
CDR3 protein: ASSLVGNTEAF

J gene: TRBJ1-3
V gene: TRBV21-1
CDR3 protein: ASSNTVSGNTIY

J gene: TRBJ2-5
V gene: TRBV5-8
CDR3 protein: ASSFERRETQY

J gene: TRBJ1-2
V gene: TRBV7-2
CDR3 protein: ASSSRGELYGYT

J gene: TRBJ2-7
V gene: TRBV7-8
CDR3 protein: ASSLATGGGYEQY

J gene: TRBJ1-1
V gene: TRBV19
CDR3 protein: ASSIVRGRRVNTEAF

J gene: TRBJ1-3
V gene: TRBV7-2
CDR3 protein: ASSLIPGDRGSQLNTIY

J gene: TRBJ1-2
V gene: TRBV25-1
CDR3 protein: ASSESWGTGVPLDGYT

J gene: TRBJ2-2
V gene: TRBV7-2
CDR3 protein: ASQDRVWAGELF

J gene: TRBJ1-5
V gene: TRBV4-3
CDR3 protein: ASSQDEGSNQPQH

J gene: TRBJ2-3
V gene: TRBV29-1
CDR3 protein: SVETDTDTQY

J gene: TRBJ1-2
V gene: TRBV10-3
CDR3 protein: AIRAGGGLGGYT

J gene: TRBJ2-7
V gene: TRBV2
CDR3 protein: ASRGLRGWGEQY

J gene: TRBJ1-1
V gene: TRBV27
CDR3 protein: ASIPSRSPQRAF

J gene: TRBJ2-6
V gene: TRBV4-3
CDR3 protein: ASSQGDSGRANVLT

J gene: TRBJ2-1
V gene: TRBV11-2
CDR3 protein: ASSLEGGPSGGQF

J gene: TRBJ1-4
V gene: TRBV11-2
CDR3 protein: ASSLESGGRLF

J gene: TRBJ2-2
V gene: TRBV28
CDR3 protein: ARGGGELF

J gene: TRBJ1-1
V gene: TRBV2
CDR3 protein: ASRTRDRIIRSEAF

J gene: TRBJ1-4
V gene: TRBV30
CDR3 protein: AWSVRGGEKLF

J gene: TRBJ1-2
V gene: TRBV6-5
CDR3 protein: ASSGSSYGYT

J gene: TRBJ2-1
V gene: TRBV29-1
CDR3 protein: SVEDSTSYNEQF

J gene: TRBJ1-5
V gene: TRBV29-1
CDR3 protein: SVWDRGWDQPQH